This entry lists 31 T cell receptor beta chains sequenced from one sample in a study of siplizumab effects on memory and regulatory T cells. The assay was immunoSEQ multiplex PCR, and TCRdb's table has in-frame clones only and misses some. Altogether some 70,000 clones are present, about 87% being singletons, with the ten largest covering 1.7%. The specimen was Tregs sorted from blood. All receptors derive from a human donor in good health.

The V gene is TRBV27, the J gene TRBJ1-1, with TRBD1 matching 8 bases. In germline, CDR1 is MNHEY, CDR2 SMNVEV (reference sequence). V lost 7 bases to trimming and J lost 4 bases; unmatched junction nucleotides: 11. This CDR3 is 15 amino acids long. CDR3 in DNA: TGTGCCAGCACCCAAATGGCAGGGGGCATCACTGAAGCTTTCTTT. Protein: CASTQMAGGITEAFF.

V is TRBV4-1 and J is TRBJ2-3, with D uncertain. This CDR3 has 14 residues. V lost 0 bases and J 3 bases, leaving 7 bases between the germline ends. Germline CDR1 is MGHRA and CDR2 is YSYEKL. The CDR3 DNA reads as TGCGCCAGCAGCCAAGAGGCCTGGACAGATACGCAGTATTTT. It specifies CASSQEAWTDTQYF.

The rearrangement joins TRBV10-3 to TRBJ2-5; TRBD1 might be the D (7 bases). Germline V gene sequence: CDR1 ENHRY, CDR2 SYGVKD. V lost 0 bases to trimming and J lost 9 bases, with 14 bases between them. This CDR3 has 14 residues. CDR3 amino acids: CAISESTGRGSQYF. The CDR3 DNA follows: TGTGCCATCAGTGAGTCGACAGGGCGGGGATCCCAGTACTTC.

The rearrangement joins TRBV7-6 to TRBJ2-3; D possibly corresponds to TRBD1 (6 bases). CDR3 length: 18 amino acids. Per germline, CDR1 SGHVS and CDR2 FNYEAQ. Trimming took 5 bases from V and 0 from J, leaving 21 bases between them. CDR3 residues: CASSPRPKGGISTDTQYF. The CDR3 DNA reads TGTGCCAGCAGCCCCCGTCCGAAAGGGGGTATTAGCACAGATACGCAGTATTTT.

This chain uses TRBV18 with TRBJ2-1; 8 bases line up with TRBD2. Germline CDR1 and CDR2: KGHSH and LQKENI. Losses at the gene ends were 2 bases for V and 0 bases for J; bases not matched to a gene: 6. This CDR3 region has 17 residues. The CDR3 region is CASSPIYSGNSYNEQFF. The CDR3 DNA reads as TGTGCCAGCTCACCAATCTATAGCGGGAACTCCTACAATGAGCAGTTCTTC.

V usage is TRBV27 and J usage is TRBJ2-7, with TRBD1 matching over 7 bases. This CDR3 has 16 residues. The germline V gene has CDR1 MNHEY and CDR2 SMNVEV (reference sequence). Germline trimming cut 1 base from V and 0 bases from J; bases unmatched to any gene: 6. The CDR3, as DNA: TGTGCCAGCAGTTTATATGCAGGGGGTAGCTCCTACGAGCAGTACTTC. Protein sequence: CASSLYAGGSSYEQYF.

V gene TRBV29-1 combines with J gene TRBJ2-1; D not certain. This CDR3 contains 13 residues. With 4 bases removed from V and 0 bases from J, the gap between germline ends came to 7 bases. Germline V lookup: CDR1 SQVTM, CDR2 ANQGSEA. The CDR3 DNA follows: TGCAGCGTTGCCGTTAGCTCCTACAATGAGCAGTTCTTC. The encoded protein is CSVAVSSYNEQFF.

This chain joins TRBV18 and TRBJ2-7, with TRBD1 matching 7 bases. This CDR3 is built from 14 residues. The junction had 4 bases not matched to a gene; V was cut back by 2 bases and J by 3 bases. The V gene's germline CDR1 is KGHSH and CDR2 LQKENI. The DNA of the CDR3 is TGTGCCAGCTCACCATCGCGACAGGGCTACGAGCAGTACTTC. Its protein product is CASSPSRQGYEQYF.

The DNA of the CDR3 is TGTGCCAGCAGCTTCACCGGCCGAGCGGGGGAGCAGTACTTC. It is translated as CASSFTGRAGEQYF. The chain has TRBV7-2 and TRBJ2-7; 7 nucleotides align to TRBD2. V trimming: 3 bases; J trimming: 7 bases; junction bases outside the gene matches: 9. The CDR3 has 14 residues. Germline lookup yields CDR1 SGHTA and CDR2 FQGNSA.

The chain links TRBV5-1 to TRBJ2-7, with D perhaps TRBD2 (5 bases). V gave up 0 bases and J gave up 3 bases, with 13 bases separating them. CDR1 and CDR2 (germline): SGHRS, YFSETQ. This CDR3 spans 15 amino acids. The CDR3 spells CASSLDVYGLYEQYF. CDR3 DNA sequence: TGCGCCAGCAGCTTGGATGTCTACGGACTCTACGAGCAGTACTTC.

V is TRBV6-1 and J is TRBJ1-2; TRBD1 might be the D (5 bases). Between the trimmed V and J ends, which lost 4 bases and 0 bases, there was a span of 12 bases. The CDR3 runs to 15 residues. Germline-derived CDR1 and CDR2 are MNHNS and SASEGT. CDR3 sequence (DNA): TGTGCCAGCAGTGTATATCCAGGGACTAACTATGGCTACACCTTC. Translating it yields CASSVYPGTNYGYTF.

V gene TRBV5-1 combines with J gene TRBJ2-2, with D perhaps matching TRBD2 (6 bases). With 5 bases removed from V and 5 bases from J, the gap between germline ends came to 16 bases. The germline V gene has CDR1 SGHRS and CDR2 YFSETQ. The length of the CDR3 is 15 residues. CDR3 protein: CASSSGGPLTGELFF. The CDR3 bases are TGCGCCAGCAGTTCCGGAGGGCCGTTAACCGGGGAGCTGTTTTTT.

The rearrangement uses TRBV4-2 and TRBJ2-3; TRBD2 matches 9 bases. The CDR3 is made up of 15 amino acids. The V and J ends lost 5 bases and 5 bases, in that order; junction bases with no gene match: 8. From germline, CDR1 is LGHNA and CDR2 YNFKEQ. In DNA, the CDR3 is TGTGCCAGCAGCTCCATAGCGGGAGCGGTAGATACGCAGTATTTT. It specifies CASSSIAGAVDTQYF.

The chain has TRBV5-1 and TRBJ2-7; 8 positions agree with TRBD1. Germline trimming cut 4 bases from V and 7 bases from J; bases unmatched to any gene: 10. This CDR3 is built from 14 residues. Germline CDR1 and CDR2: SGHRS and YFSETQ. This chain's CDR3 is CASSPGQGAREQYF. CDR3 DNA: TGCGCCAGCAGCCCGGGTCAGGGGGCGCGGGAGCAGTACTTC. Together with reference TRBV5-1 and TRBJ2-7, the CDR3 gives the full variable domain: KAGVTQTPRYLIKTRGQQVTLSCSPISGHRSVSWYQQTPGQGLQFLFEYFSETQRNKGNFPGRFSGRQFSNSRSEMNVSTLELGDSALYLCASSPGQGAREQYFGPGTRLTVT.

This clone has a handful of counts. The J gene is TRBJ2-5, the V gene TRBV30; no definite D call. The V and J ends lost 4 bases and 2 bases respectively, with 11 bases between them. CDR3 length: 13 residues. In germline, CDR1 is GTSNPN, CDR2 SVGIG (reference sequence). CDR3 residues: CAWTSRRQETQYF. CDR3 in DNA: TGTGCCTGGACTTCTCGGAGACAAGAGACCCAGTACTTC.

The chain has TRBV5-4 and TRBJ2-1, with 9 bases matching TRBD2. With V trimmed by 0 bases and J by 5 bases, 9 bases remained unmatched. The CDR3 totals 17 residues. Germline V gene lookup returns CDR1 SGHNT and CDR2 YYREEE (reference sequence). CDR3 in amino acids: CASSLGGIAGVDNEQFF. CDR3 DNA sequence: TGTGCCAGCAGCTTGGGTGGGATAGCGGGAGTCGACAATGAGCAGTTCTTC. The full variable domain, completed using reference TRBV5-4 and TRBJ2-1, is ETGVTQSPTHLIKTRGQQVTLRCSSQSGHNTVSWYQQALGQGPQFIFQYYREEENGRGNFPPRFSGLQFPNYSSELNVNALELDDSALYLCASSLGGIAGVDNEQFFGPGTRLTVL.

This rearrangement joins TRBV6-5 to TRBJ1-2, with D possibly matching TRBD1 (5 bases). V was clipped by 4 bases and J by 5 bases, with 14 bases between them. The CDR3 loop spans 14 amino acids. The germline gives CDR1 MNHEY, CDR2 SVGAGI. DNA of the CDR3: TGTGCCAGCAGTTCATTCAGGGTAGGGTATGGCTACACCTTC. Translating it yields CASSSFRVGYGYTF.

This sequence joins TRBV27 and TRBJ2-3, with D tentatively TRBD2 (6 bases). The CDR3 length is 16 residues. Germline-derived CDR1 and CDR2 are MNHEY and SMNVEV (reference sequence). V was shortened by 7 bases and J by 1 base, with 18 bases between the two germline ends. CDR3 DNA sequence: TGTGCCAGCACCACTTTCCCGGGGGTCGGCACAGATACGCAGTATTTT. It is translated as CASTTFPGVGTDTQYF.

The chain joins TRBV14 to TRBJ1-3; D is unclear. Trimming shortened V by 5 bases and J by 2 bases, and 13 bases separated the two germline ends. The CDR3 length is 15 residues. The germline gives CDR1 SGHDN, CDR2 FVKESK. CDR3: CASSKGYWTGNTIYF. CDR3 coding DNA: TGTGCCAGCAGCAAAGGTTATTGGACTGGAAACACCATATATTTT.

The gene calls are TRBV6-1 and TRBJ1-1; no reliable D call. The CDR3 length is 15 residues. Germline V lookup: CDR1 MNHNS, CDR2 SASEGT. V lost 5 bases and J lost 5, with 18 bases in between. The CDR3 coding sequence is TGTGCCAGCAGTCTCGTGGCGGCCATGGGAACTGAAGCTTTCTTT. It is translated as CASSLVAAMGTEAFF.

The V gene is TRBV7-8, the J gene TRBJ2-2, with D hard to call. The CDR3 sequence is 13 residues long. Trimming left V 5 bases short and J 3 bases short, with 7 bases between. Germline V lookup: CDR1 SGHVS, CDR2 FQNEAQ. CDR3 loop: CASSLHDTGELFF. The CDR3 region has the DNA TGTGCCAGCAGCCTACATGACACCGGGGAGCTGTTTTTT.

The chain has TRBV30 and TRBJ2-3; possibly TRBD2 for D (6 bases). The CDR3 extends over 14 amino acids. Germline loops: CDR1 GTSNPN, CDR2 SVGIG (reference sequence). With 7 bases removed from V and 0 bases from J, the gap between germline ends came to 14 bases. CDR3 sequence: CASKSGLSTDTQYF. CDR3 in DNA: TGTGCCTCGAAATCGGGACTCAGCACAGATACGCAGTATTTT.

J is TRBJ2-2 and V is TRBV28; D gene unclear. The germline V gene encodes CDR1 MDHEN and CDR2 SYDVKM. The CDR3 runs to 15 residues. V dropped 10 bases and J dropped 0 bases, with 15 bases sitting between them. The DNA of the CDR3 is TGTGCCACCAGGTTGACCGTAGCGAACACCGGGGAGCTGTTTTTT. Translating it yields CATRLTVANTGELFF.

The chain combines TRBV28 with TRBJ2-1; 16 bases are shared with TRBD2. Germline trimming cut 3 bases from V and 7 bases from J; bases unmatched to any gene: 12. Germline-derived CDR1 and CDR2 are MDHEN and SYDVKM. CDR3 length: 19 amino acids. CDR3 DNA: TGTGCCAGCAGTTTTCTCCAGGGACTAGCGGGGGGGCCGGGGAATGAGCAGTTCTTC. Protein sequence: CASSFLQGLAGGPGNEQFF.

The chain carries TRBV19 and TRBJ2-1; 11 bases line up with TRBD1. The CDR3 spans 16 residues. In germline, CDR1 is LNHDA, CDR2 SQIVND (reference sequence). After removal of 6 bases from V and 7 bases from J, the junction contained 11 bases not matched to a gene. CDR3: CASSSIPGTGGNEQFF. The CDR3 DNA reads as TGTGCCAGTAGCTCTATCCCCGGGACAGGGGGGAATGAGCAGTTCTTC.

This chain uses TRBV19 with TRBJ2-7; D not certain. Germline values: CDR1 LNHDA, CDR2 SQIVND (reference sequence). Trimming left V 5 bases short and J 1 base short, with 12 bases between. The CDR3 extends over 14 amino acids. CDR3 region: CASSPQRLSYEQYF. In DNA, the CDR3 is TGTGCCAGTAGTCCGCAGCGCCTTTCCTACGAGCAGTACTTC. The full variable domain, rest sourced from reference TRBV19 and TRBJ2-7, is DGGITQSPKYLFRKEGQNVTLSCEQNLNHDAMYWYRQDPGQGLRLIYYSQIVNDFQKGDIAEGYSVSREKKESFPLTVTSAQKNPTAFYLCASSPQRLSYEQYFGPGTRLTVT.

The rearrangement uses TRBV10-2 and TRBJ2-4; TRBD2 agrees at 12 bases. With 7 bases clipped from V and 3 bases from J, the junction kept 10 bases outside the gene matches. CDR1 is WSHSY and CDR2 is SAAADI in the germline V gene. The CDR3 covers 17 residues. In DNA form, the CDR3 reads TGCGCCAGCACCGGACTAGCGGGAATGATGGTCAAAAACATTCAGTACTTC. Encoded protein: CASTGLAGMMVKNIQYF.

V gene TRBV7-2 combines with J gene TRBJ1-2, with 8 bases matching TRBD1. CDR1 and CDR2 (germline): SGHTA, FQGNSA. J was trimmed by 4 bases and V by 5 bases; bases with no gene match: 6. The CDR3 consists of 14 residues. This chain's CDR3 is CASSMGQVFYGYTF. CDR3 nucleotides: TGTGCCAGCAGCATGGGACAGGTCTTCTATGGCTACACCTTC. The complete variable domain, with remaining parts taken from reference TRBV7-2 and TRBJ1-2, reads GAGVSQSPSNKVTEKGKDVELRCDPISGHTALYWYRQSLGQGLEFLIYFQGNSAPDKSGLPSDRFSAERTGGSVSTLTIQRTQQEDSAVYLCASSMGQVFYGYTFGSGTRLTVV.

The chain has TRBV18 and TRBJ2-6, with a tentative D call TRBD2 (5 bases). Germline V gives CDR1 KGHSH, CDR2 LQKENI. This CDR3 contains 15 residues. The germline V and J ends were trimmed by 3 bases and 9 bases, with 15 bases remaining between them. CDR3 protein: CASSPRAPVVNVLTF. The CDR3 DNA is TGTGCCAGCTCACCGCGGGCCCCCGTGGTCAACGTCCTGACTTTC.

A note on this clone: The same CDR3 can be traced to other DNA sequences in this sample. V gene TRBV18 combines with J gene TRBJ2-7, with D maybe TRBD2 (6 bases). CDR3 length equals 17 residues. V was clipped by 3 bases and J by 5 bases, with 23 bases between them. Germline V gene data show CDR1 as KGHSH and CDR2 as LQKENI. CDR3 sequence (DNA): TGTGCCAGCTCACCCCCAAGGGAGTGGGGATGGAGGGACGAGCAGTACTTC. Translated: CASSPPREWGWRDEQYF.

This chain's CDR3 is CASSRTGLGGEQFF. The CDR3 DNA reads as TGTGCCAGCAGCCGGACAGGGTTAGGCGGAGAGCAGTTCTTC. The V gene is TRBV7-9, the J gene TRBJ2-1; 8 nucleotides align to TRBD1. With V trimmed by 5 bases and J by 10 bases, 10 bases remained unmatched. CDR3 length: 14 residues. Germline V gene sequence: CDR1 SEHNR, CDR2 FQNEAQ (reference sequence).